This T cell receptor (beta chain) comes out of a study of regulatory T cells in long-lasting Graves disease. This clonotype appeared many times. Noted time point: newly diagnosed GD, antithyroid drugs for less than 3 months. From RNA extracted from PBMCs, the TCR library was made. The germline V gene has CDR1 SGHRS and CDR2 YFSETQ. The CDR3 loop spans 17 amino acids. V was shortened by 0 bases and J by 6 bases, with 20 bases between the two germline ends. Arm-PCR with iRepertoire HTBI primers amplified the CDR3 regions for these TCR beta libraries. In TCRdb, the multiplex PCR reads were re-called with MiXCR into one record per CDR3 protein. The sample lists about 460,000 distinct CDR3 sequences, 14% occurring once. This same sample was also taken into another study, of T cells in Graves' hyperthyroidism and ophthalmopathy.

The sample was peripheral blood mononuclear cells (PBMCs), taken at new diagnosis, from a patient treated with antithyroid drugs. This sequence was found in a woman in her 50s with Graves disease. This chain uses TRBV5-1 with TRBJ2-3, with D possibly being TRBD1 (6 bases). CDR3 in amino acids: CASSLARFSGDRDTQYF. The CDR3, as DNA: TGCGCCAGCAGCTTGGCCAGGTTTTCAGGGGATAGGGATACGCAGTATTTT.